This T cell receptor (beta chain) is from a study of T-cell reconstitution after alpha-beta-depleted transplantation in children. Findings and limits, study-wide: Surviving recipient T cells and thymic progenitors underlay high day-60 TCRbeta diversity in some patients. At the one-year point after transplant, T-cell counts and TCRbeta diversity were found to come mostly from T cells that had been newly produced. The origin of alpha-beta T cells about two months after transplant was reportedly several hundred expanded graft clones.

Library preparation (for TCRbeta) was performed with unique molecular identifiers. MiXCR was run by TCRdb on the PCR reads, yielding one entry per CDR3 protein. The sample lists about a million distinct CDR3 sequences, roughly 29% occurring once. Note on this clonotype: The antigen remains unidentified. The conserved final phenylalanine or tryptophan is absent from the CDR3, which likely points to a read error. No DNA is shown, since the ends of the CDR3 on it are uncertain; the CDR3 is the one TCRdb lists.

The CDR3 is 12 residues long, ends included. The sequence derives from a boy in the first two years of life who had a stem cell transplant for SCID, so the T cells may come from the graft donor. The gene calls are TRBV12-3 or TRBV12-4 and TRBJ1-1; no check of the table's D call, TRBD1, against the DNA was made. The sequences come from PBMCs, mostly from graft donor cells, collected 360 days after TCRalphabeta/CD19-depleted stem cell transplant. This chain's CDR3 is CASSFRQGIILL.